The clone carrying this T cell receptor beta chain has a handful of counts. The data were taken from a study of CD8+ T cells in alopecia areata. The sample's treatment: oral pan-JAK inhibitor, 5-10 mg twice daily. The CDR3 is 14 amino acids. CDR1 is MDHEN and CDR2 is SYDVKM in the germline V gene. Unmatched junction bases numbered 7, after V lost 6 bases and J lost 8 bases. Sequencing templates came from extracted RNA that was reverse transcribed into cDNA. The method was immunoSEQ multiplex PCR; TCRdb's version includes in-frame clones alone and lacks a portion of them. This repertoire shows fewer than 350,000 clones, 58% found once; its top ten account for more than 1.5%.

The receptor was derived from a human donor with alopecia areata. The material was CD4+ T cells sorted from blood, obtained at week 24, from a patient treated with tofacitinib. The chain recombines TRBV28 with TRBJ1-4; TRBD1 matches at 9 bases. The CDR3 here is CASRDDRGIEKLFF. CDR3 sequence (DNA): TGTGCCAGCAGGGACGACAGGGGGATCGAAAAACTGTTTTTT.